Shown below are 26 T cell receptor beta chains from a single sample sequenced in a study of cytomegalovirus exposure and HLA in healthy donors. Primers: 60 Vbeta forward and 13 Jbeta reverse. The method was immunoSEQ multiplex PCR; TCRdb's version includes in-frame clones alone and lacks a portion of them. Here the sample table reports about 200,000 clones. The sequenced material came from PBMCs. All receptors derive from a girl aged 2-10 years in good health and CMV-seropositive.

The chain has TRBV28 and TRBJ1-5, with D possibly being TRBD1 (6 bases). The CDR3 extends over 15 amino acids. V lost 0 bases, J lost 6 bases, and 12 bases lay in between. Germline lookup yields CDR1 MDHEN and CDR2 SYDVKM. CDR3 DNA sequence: TGTGCCAGCAGTTTATGGGGAGGGGGGCCTCAGCCCCAGCATTTT. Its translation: CASSLWGGGPQPQHF. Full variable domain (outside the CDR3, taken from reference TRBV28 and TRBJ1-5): DVKVTQSSRYLVKRTGEKVFLECVQDMDHENMFWYRQDPGLGLRLIYFSYDVKMKEKGDIPEGYSVSREKKERFSLILESASTNQTSMYLCASSLWGGGPQPQHFGDGTRLSIL.

The CDR3 DNA reads as TGTGCCAGCAGCCCGACGACAGGGACGTTTCTTCAGCCCCAGCATTTT. Translated, it gives CASSPTTGTFLQPQHF. The chain couples TRBV7-9 to TRBJ1-5; TRBD1 matches at 7 bases. Germline CDR1 reads SEHNR; CDR2 reads FQNEAQ (reference sequence). The CDR3 runs 16 residues. V shed 5 bases and J 6 bases; nucleotides not matched to a gene: 13.

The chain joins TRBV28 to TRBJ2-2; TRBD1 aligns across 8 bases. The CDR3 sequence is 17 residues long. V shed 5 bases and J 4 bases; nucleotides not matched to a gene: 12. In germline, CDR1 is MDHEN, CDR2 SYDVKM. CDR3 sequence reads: CASSPTGVLGITGELFF. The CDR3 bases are TGTGCCAGCAGTCCGACAGGGGTACTAGGAATCACCGGGGAGCTGTTTTTT.

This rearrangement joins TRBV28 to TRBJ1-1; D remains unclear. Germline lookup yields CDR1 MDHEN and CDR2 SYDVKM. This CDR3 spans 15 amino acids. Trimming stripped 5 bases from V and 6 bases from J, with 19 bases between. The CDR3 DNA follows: TGTGCCAGCAGTACCGCCAAGGGTTTCGGGGCTGAAGCTTTCTTT. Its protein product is CASSTAKGFGAEAFF.

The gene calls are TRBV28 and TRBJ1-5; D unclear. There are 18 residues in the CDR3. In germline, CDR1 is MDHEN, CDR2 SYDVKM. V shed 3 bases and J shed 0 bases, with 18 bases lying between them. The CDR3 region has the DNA TGTGCCAGCAGTTTCCCTAGTTTAAAACGTAATAGCAATCAGCCCCAGCATTTT. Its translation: CASSFPSLKRNSNQPQHF.

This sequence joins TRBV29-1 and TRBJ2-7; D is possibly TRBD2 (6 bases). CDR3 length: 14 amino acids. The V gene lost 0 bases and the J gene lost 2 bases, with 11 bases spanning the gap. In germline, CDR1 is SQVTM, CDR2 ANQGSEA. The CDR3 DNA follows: TGCAGCGTTGAAGATCTGGGGGGACCCTACGAGCAGTACTTC. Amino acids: CSVEDLGGPYEQYF.

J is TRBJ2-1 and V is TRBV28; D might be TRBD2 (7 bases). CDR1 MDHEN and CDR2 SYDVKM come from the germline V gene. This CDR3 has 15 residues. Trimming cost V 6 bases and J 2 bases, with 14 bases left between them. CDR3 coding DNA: TGTGCCAGCAGCAGGGGAGGGCCAGCCTACAATGAGCAGTTCTTC. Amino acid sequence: CASSRGGPAYNEQFF.

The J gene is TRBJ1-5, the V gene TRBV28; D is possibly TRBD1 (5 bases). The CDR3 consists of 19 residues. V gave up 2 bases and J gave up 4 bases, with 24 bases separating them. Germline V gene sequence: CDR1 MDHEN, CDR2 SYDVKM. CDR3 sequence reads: CASSLTGGLLVSDNQPQHF. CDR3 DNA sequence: TGTGCCAGCAGTTTAACAGGAGGGCTTCTTGTATCTGATAATCAGCCCCAGCATTTT.

CDR3 residues: CASSLSGDEKLFF. The CDR3 DNA follows: TGTGCCAGCAGCTTGTCGGGAGATGAAAAACTGTTTTTT. This rearrangement joins TRBV7-9 to TRBJ1-4; unclear D gene. Germline V gives CDR1 SEHNR, CDR2 FQNEAQ (reference sequence). The CDR3 loop spans 13 amino acids. Trimming removed 3 bases at V and 6 bases at J, with 8 bases between.

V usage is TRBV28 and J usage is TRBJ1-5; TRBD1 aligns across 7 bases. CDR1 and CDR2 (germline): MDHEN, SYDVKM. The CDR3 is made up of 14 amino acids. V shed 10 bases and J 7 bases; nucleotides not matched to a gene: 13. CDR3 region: CAINGGTVGQPQHF. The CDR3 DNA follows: TGTGCCATTAATGGGGGGACAGTAGGGCAGCCCCAGCATTTT.

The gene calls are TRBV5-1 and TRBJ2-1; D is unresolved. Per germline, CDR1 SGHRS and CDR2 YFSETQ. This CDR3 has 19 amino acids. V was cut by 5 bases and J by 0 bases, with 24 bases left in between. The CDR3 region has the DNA TGCGCCAGCAGTTCACCTTGTCCGGTCCCGATTAGCTCCTACAATGAGCAGTTCTTC. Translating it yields CASSSPCPVPISSYNEQFF. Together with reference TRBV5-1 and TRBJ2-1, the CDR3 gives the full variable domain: KAGVTQTPRYLIKTRGQQVTLSCSPISGHRSVSWYQQTPGQGLQFLFEYFSETQRNKGNFPGRFSGRQFSNSRSEMNVSTLELGDSALYLCASSSPCPVPISSYNEQFFGPGTRLTVL.

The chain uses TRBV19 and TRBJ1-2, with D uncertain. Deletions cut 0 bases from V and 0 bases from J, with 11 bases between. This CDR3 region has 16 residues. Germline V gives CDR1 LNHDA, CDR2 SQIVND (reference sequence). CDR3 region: CASSIDPGMSNYGYTF. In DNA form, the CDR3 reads TGTGCCAGTAGTATAGATCCGGGGATGTCTAACTATGGCTACACCTTC.

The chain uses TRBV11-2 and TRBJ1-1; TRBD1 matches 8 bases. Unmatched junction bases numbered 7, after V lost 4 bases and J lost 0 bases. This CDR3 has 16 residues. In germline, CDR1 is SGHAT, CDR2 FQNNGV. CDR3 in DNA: TGTGCCAGCAGCTCAACCCCGGGACAGGTGAACACTGAAGCTTTCTTT. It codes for CASSSTPGQVNTEAFF. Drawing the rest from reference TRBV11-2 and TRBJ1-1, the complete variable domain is EAGVAQSPRYKIIEKRQSVAFWCNPISGHATLYWYQQILGQGPKLLIQFQNNGVVDDSQLPKDRFSAERLKGVDSTLKIQPAKLEDSAVYLCASSSTPGQVNTEAFFGQGTRLTVV.

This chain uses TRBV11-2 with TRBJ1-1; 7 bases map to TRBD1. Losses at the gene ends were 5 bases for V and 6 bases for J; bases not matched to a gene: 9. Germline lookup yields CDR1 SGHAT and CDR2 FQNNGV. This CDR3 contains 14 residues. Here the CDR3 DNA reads TGTGCCAGCAGCCGCGCCAGGGGGAAGGCTGAAGCTTTCTTT. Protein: CASSRARGKAEAFF.

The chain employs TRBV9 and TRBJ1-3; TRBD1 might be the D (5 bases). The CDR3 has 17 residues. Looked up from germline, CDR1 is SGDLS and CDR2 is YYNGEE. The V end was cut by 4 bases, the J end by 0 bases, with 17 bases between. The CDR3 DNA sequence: TGTGCCAGCAGCACCGGAGGGGCAGCGATCTCTGGAAACACCATATATTTT. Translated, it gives CASSTGGAAISGNTIYF.

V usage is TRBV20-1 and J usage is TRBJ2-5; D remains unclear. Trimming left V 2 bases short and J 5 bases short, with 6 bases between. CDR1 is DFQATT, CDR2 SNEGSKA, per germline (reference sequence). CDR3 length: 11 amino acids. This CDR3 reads CSARKLETQYF. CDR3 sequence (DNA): TGCAGTGCTAGAAAGCTCGAGACCCAGTACTTC.

CDR3 DNA sequence: TGTGCCACCAGCAAAGTCAGGGGTGACAATCAGCCCCAGCATTTT. It specifies CATSKVRGDNQPQHF. This chain links TRBV15 with TRBJ1-5; perhaps TRBD1 as D (6 bases). This CDR3 comprises 15 residues. V lost 4 bases to trimming and J lost 3 bases, with 13 bases between them. Germline CDR1 is LNHNV and CDR2 is YYDKDF (reference sequence). The entire variable domain, with the rest obtained from reference TRBV15 and TRBJ1-5, is as follows: DAMVIQNPRYQVTQFGKPVTLSCSQTLNHNVMYWYQQKSSQAPKLLFHYYDKDFNNEADTPDNFQSRRPNTSFCFLDIRSPGLGDTAMYLCATSKVRGDNQPQHFGDGTRLSIL.

The CDR3 nucleotides are TGTGCCAGCAGTGTTGGGGACAGGGCGAACGAGCAGTTCTTC. This sequence encodes CASSVGDRANEQFF. The rearrangement joins TRBV6-1 to TRBJ2-1; 9 bases fit TRBD1. CDR1 MNHNS and CDR2 SASEGT come from the germline V gene. Trimming removed 4 bases from V and 10 bases from J; junction bases left unmatched: 8. This CDR3 is built from 14 residues.

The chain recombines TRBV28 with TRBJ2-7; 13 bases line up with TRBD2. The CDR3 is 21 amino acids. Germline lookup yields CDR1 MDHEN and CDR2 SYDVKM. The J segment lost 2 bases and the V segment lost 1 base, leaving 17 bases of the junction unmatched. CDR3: CASSLFSSGTSGIGRPYEQYF. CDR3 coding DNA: TGTGCCAGCAGTTTATTCTCAAGCGGGACTAGCGGGATAGGACGCCCCTACGAGCAGTACTTC.

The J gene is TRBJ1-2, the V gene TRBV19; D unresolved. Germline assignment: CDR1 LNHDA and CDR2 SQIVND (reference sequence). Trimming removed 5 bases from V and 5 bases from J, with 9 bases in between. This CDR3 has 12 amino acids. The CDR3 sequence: CASSSQFYGYTF. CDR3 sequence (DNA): TGTGCCAGTAGTTCCCAATTTTATGGCTACACCTTC.

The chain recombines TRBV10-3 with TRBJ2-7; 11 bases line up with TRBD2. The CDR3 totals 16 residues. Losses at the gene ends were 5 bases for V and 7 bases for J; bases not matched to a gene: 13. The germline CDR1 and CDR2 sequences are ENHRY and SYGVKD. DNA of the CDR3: TGTGCCATCAGTTCCGGGACTAGCGGTACCCTTTGGGAGCAGTACTTC. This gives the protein CAISSGTSGTLWEQYF.

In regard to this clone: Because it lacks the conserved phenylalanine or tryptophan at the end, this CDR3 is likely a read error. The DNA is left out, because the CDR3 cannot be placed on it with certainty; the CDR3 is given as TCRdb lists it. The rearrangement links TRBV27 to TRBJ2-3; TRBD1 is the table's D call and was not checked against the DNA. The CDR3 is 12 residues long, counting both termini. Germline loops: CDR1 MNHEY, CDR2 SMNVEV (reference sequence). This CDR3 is CASSLPLGPIYL.

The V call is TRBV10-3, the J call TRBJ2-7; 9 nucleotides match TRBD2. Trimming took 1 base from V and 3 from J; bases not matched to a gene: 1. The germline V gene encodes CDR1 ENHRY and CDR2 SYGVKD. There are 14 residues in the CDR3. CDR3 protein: CAISEFSGSYEQYF. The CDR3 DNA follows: TGTGCCATCAGTGAGTTTAGCGGGAGCTACGAGCAGTACTTC.

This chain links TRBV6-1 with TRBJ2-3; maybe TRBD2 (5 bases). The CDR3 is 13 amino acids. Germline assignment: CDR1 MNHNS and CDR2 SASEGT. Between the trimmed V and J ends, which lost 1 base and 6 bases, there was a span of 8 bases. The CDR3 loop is CASSEEREDTQYF. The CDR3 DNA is TGTGCCAGCAGTGAAGAGAGGGAGGATACGCAGTATTTT.

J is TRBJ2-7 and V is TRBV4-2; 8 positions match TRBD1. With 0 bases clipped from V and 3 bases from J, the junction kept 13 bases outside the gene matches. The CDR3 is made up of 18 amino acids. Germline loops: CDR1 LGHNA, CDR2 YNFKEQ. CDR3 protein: CASSQDHSYGQGVYEQYF. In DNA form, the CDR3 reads TGTGCCAGCAGCCAAGATCACTCATATGGACAGGGCGTCTACGAGCAGTACTTC.

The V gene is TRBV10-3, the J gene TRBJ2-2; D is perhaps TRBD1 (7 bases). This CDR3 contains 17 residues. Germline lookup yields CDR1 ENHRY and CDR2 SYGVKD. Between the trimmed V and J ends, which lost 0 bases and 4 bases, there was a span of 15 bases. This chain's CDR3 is CAISESVTGRFTGELFF. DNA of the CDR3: TGTGCCATCAGTGAGTCGGTGACAGGGAGGTTCACCGGGGAGCTGTTTTTT.